The 19 T cell receptor beta chains given below trace back to one sample, sequenced in a study of blood T cell repertoires in COVID-19. Method: immunoSEQ multiplex PCR; TCRdb's copy keeps in-frame clones and lacks some. The profile shows about 270,000 clones, 65% to 90% of them singletons. The sample taken for sequencing was PBMCs or T cells enriched from blood (not recorded which). The receptors shown here come from a woman aged 45-60 years with acute COVID-19.

CDR3 sequence reads: CASSQGSGTYQPQHF. The CDR3 nucleotides are TGTGCCAGCAGCCAAGGTTCAGGGACATATCAGCCCCAGCATTTT. The chain couples TRBV3-1 (or the pseudogene TRBV3-2) to TRBJ1-5; possible D gene TRBD1, 6 bases. This CDR3 comprises 15 residues. The V and J ends lost 1 base and 5 bases respectively, with 12 bases between them. Germline assignment: CDR1 LGHDT and CDR2 YNNKEL (reference sequence).

The chain joins TRBV11-2 to TRBJ1-2; 8 bases are shared with TRBD1. The J segment lost 4 bases and the V segment lost 4 bases, leaving 5 bases of the junction unmatched. CDR1 is SGHAT, CDR2 FQNNGV, per germline. This CDR3 spans 14 amino acids. The DNA for the CDR3 is TGTGCCAGCAGCTCTGGACAGGGAGGCTATGGCTACACCTTC. It codes for CASSSGQGGYGYTF.

The rearrangement joins TRBV18 to TRBJ1-1, with 7 bases that match TRBD1. Trimming at V came to 5 bases and at J to 0 bases, leaving 6 bases not matched to a gene. There are 15 residues in the CDR3. Germline CDR1 reads KGHSH; CDR2 reads LQKENI. The CDR3: CASSNNRGMNTEAFF. CDR3 DNA sequence: TGTGCCAGCTCAAATAACAGGGGCATGAACACTGAAGCTTTCTTT.

The chain recombines TRBV6-5 with TRBJ1-4, with TRBD1 matching over 7 bases. The V gene end was trimmed by 6 bases and the J gene end by 5 bases; junction bases not matched to a gene: 6. The germline CDR1 and CDR2 sequences are MNHEY and SVGAGI. The CDR3 spans 14 residues. CDR3 sequence (DNA): TGTGCCAGCAGAACAGGGGTCGGCAATGAAAAACTGTTTTTT. Amino acid sequence: CASRTGVGNEKLFF.

The chain joins TRBV7-2 to TRBJ1-1, with TRBD1 matching over 8 bases. Germline CDR1 is SGHTA and CDR2 is FQGNSA. The CDR3 has 15 amino acids. Trimming at V came to 1 base and at J to 4 bases, leaving 5 bases not matched to a gene. CDR3 coding DNA: TGTGCCAGCAGCTTAGTAGGTACAGGGGGCACTGAAGCTTTCTTT. Translation gives CASSLVGTGGTEAFF. The complete variable domain, with remaining parts taken from reference TRBV7-2 and TRBJ1-1, reads GAGVSQSPSNKVTEKGKDVELRCDPISGHTALYWYRQSLGQGLEFLIYFQGNSAPDKSGLPSDRFSAERTGGSVSTLTIQRTQQEDSAVYLCASSLVGTGGTEAFFGQGTRLTVV.

This chain uses TRBV4-1 with TRBJ1-2; 8 nucleotides agree with TRBD1. CDR1 and CDR2 (germline): MGHRA, YSYEKL. The J segment lost 1 base and the V segment lost 5 bases, leaving 3 bases of the junction unmatched. The CDR3 is made up of 14 amino acids. CDR3 region: CASSFDRGNYGYTF. The CDR3 DNA follows: TGCGCCAGCAGCTTCGACAGGGGTAACTATGGCTACACCTTC.

The chain combines TRBV6-5 with TRBJ2-2, with a possible D match to TRBD1 (6 bases). The germline V and J ends were trimmed by 6 bases and 12 bases, with 14 bases remaining between them. Germline V gene lookup returns CDR1 MNHEY and CDR2 SVGAGI. The CDR3 is 12 amino acids. The CDR3 reads CASRTTGGKLFF. DNA of the CDR3: TGTGCCAGCAGAACGACAGGTGGGAAGCTGTTTTTT.

This clone was counted only a few times. The V call is TRBV10-3, the J call TRBJ2-2; 7 bases align to TRBD1. V trimming: 3 bases; J trimming: 0 bases; junction bases outside the gene matches: 4. The CDR3 is made up of 16 amino acids. Germline V gene lookup returns CDR1 ENHRY and CDR2 SYGVKD. The CDR3 loop reads CAISENRGSNTGELFF. The DNA of the CDR3 is TGTGCCATCAGTGAAAACAGGGGATCGAACACCGGGGAGCTGTTTTTT.

The chain uses TRBV21-1 and TRBJ1-1; the table names TRBD1, a call not compared with the DNA. TRBV21-1 is noted as a pseudogene. This CDR3 is 17 amino acids long. The CDR3 DNA is TGTGCCAGCCTTGATCAGTACAGGGATATGATGAACACTGAAGCTTTCTTT. The encoded protein is CASLDQYRDMMNTEAFF.

J is TRBJ2-7 and V is TRBV9; 10 nucleotides align to TRBD1. This CDR3 is built from 15 residues. Germline CDR1 reads SGDLS; CDR2 reads YYNGEE. J was trimmed by 2 bases and V by 3 bases; bases with no gene match: 5. The CDR3 DNA reads as TGTGCCAGCAGCGAGCGGGGACAGGGGCCCTACGAGCAGTACTTC. Translation gives CASSERGQGPYEQYF. Full variable domain (rest looked up from reference TRBV9 and TRBJ2-7): DSGVTQTPKHLITATGQRVTLRCSPRSGDLSVYWYQQSLDQGLQFLIQYYNGEERAKGNILERFSAQQFPDLHSELNLSSLELGDSALYFCASSERGQGPYEQYFGPGTRLTVT.

This clone has just a few counts. The chain carries TRBV5-1 and TRBJ2-2, with 9 nucleotides matching TRBD2. J lost 2 bases, V lost 4 bases, and 6 bases had no gene match. This CDR3 region has 16 residues. Germline V gives CDR1 SGHRS, CDR2 YFSETQ. For the CDR3, the DNA is TGCGCCAGCAGCGCAGGACTAGCGTTTAACACCGGGGAGCTGTTTTTT. Translated, it gives CASSAGLAFNTGELFF.

Concerning this clone: The sample holds other DNA sequences that translate to the same CDR3. V and J are TRBV18 and TRBJ1-3; 7 bases match TRBD1. The CDR3 totals 17 residues. Germline loops: CDR1 KGHSH, CDR2 LQKENI. Unmatched junction bases numbered 5, after V lost 0 bases and J lost 0 bases. The CDR3 DNA follows: TGTGCCAGCTCACCACCCGAGACAGGGAACTCTGGAAACACCATATATTTT. Protein sequence: CASSPPETGNSGNTIYF.

The J gene is TRBJ1-1, the V gene TRBV30; TRBD1 is a possible D gene (6 bases). This CDR3 spans 13 amino acids. The germline V and J ends were trimmed by 0 bases and 6 bases, with 11 bases remaining between them. Germline CDR1 is GTSNPN and CDR2 is SVGIG (reference sequence). The chain's CDR3 is CAWSVGGFAEAFF. The CDR3 DNA is TGTGCCTGGAGTGTAGGGGGATTCGCTGAAGCTTTCTTT.

The rearrangement uses TRBV9 and TRBJ1-4; TRBD1 aligns across 8 bases. There are 14 residues in the CDR3. The V segment lost 3 bases and the J segment 8 bases; nucleotides outside the gene matches: 6. Germline V CDR1 and CDR2: SGDLS, YYNGEE. The CDR3 reads CASSAQGGREKLFF. CDR3 nucleotide sequence: TGTGCCAGCAGCGCACAGGGGGGAAGAGAAAAACTGTTTTTT.

This chain uses TRBV6-5 with TRBJ1-1; weak D call: TRBD1 (6 bases). V was clipped by 6 bases and J by 5 bases, with 19 bases between them. This CDR3 has 15 amino acids. Germline V gives CDR1 MNHEY, CDR2 SVGAGI. The CDR3 sequence is CASRRALTQGTEAFF. The DNA for the CDR3 is TGTGCCAGCAGAAGGGCCCTTACTCAGGGGACTGAAGCTTTCTTT.

The chain has TRBV10-3 and TRBJ2-3; D is perhaps TRBD1 (5 bases). V was pared by 3 bases and J by 2 bases, with 12 bases between. The V gene's germline CDR1 is ENHRY and CDR2 SYGVKD. This CDR3 is built from 15 residues. The chain's CDR3 is CAISDLGPPTDTQYF. The DNA of the CDR3 is TGTGCCATCAGTGATTTGGGGCCCCCCACAGATACGCAGTATTTT.

This clone has only one observation. This rearrangement joins TRBV23-1 to TRBJ1-2; unclear D gene. TRBV23-1 is an ORF, and what it does is uncertain. The CDR3 is 9 residues long. The V end was cut by 10 bases, the J end by 8 bases, with 8 bases between. The CDR3 nucleotides are TGCGCCACCCTGCTAGGCTACACCTTC. It encodes CATLLGYTF.

This chain links TRBV29-1 with TRBJ1-1; 10 bases align to TRBD1. The V segment lost 4 bases and the J segment 4 bases; nucleotides outside the gene matches: 15. This CDR3 has 17 amino acids. CDR1 SQVTM and CDR2 ANQGSEA come from the germline V gene. The CDR3 DNA sequence: TGCAGCGTTGTGCCGGGACAGGGGAATGTGGGAGGCACTGAAGCTTTCTTT. It translates to CSVVPGQGNVGGTEAFF.

The V call is TRBV7-2, the J call TRBJ2-2; D is possibly TRBD1 (5 bases). Germline V gene data show CDR1 as SGHTA and CDR2 as FQGNSA. The CDR3 is 13 residues long. Trimming left V 1 base short and J 6 bases short, with 6 bases between. CDR3 DNA sequence: TGTGCCAGCAGCTTAGGGGGCGCCGGGGAGCTGTTTTTT. It yields the protein CASSLGGAGELFF.